This TCR beta chain originates from a study of control samples from healthy donors and cancer patients. TCRdb keeps only in-frame clones here, not all; method: immunoSEQ multiplex PCR. The table shows approximately 140,000 clones, with 94% occurring only once. Trimming stripped 0 bases from V and 0 bases from J, with 14 bases between. The CDR3 contains 17 residues. In germline, CDR1 is LGHNA, CDR2 YNFKEQ. The chain recombines TRBV4-2 with TRBJ1-2, with D hard to call. This clonotype was obtained from a man between 40 and 49 years old in good health. Specimen: blood. CDR3 sequence reads: CASSQDPNGGANYGYTF. CDR3 nucleotide sequence: TGTGCCAGCAGCCAAGATCCAAACGGCGGAGCTAACTATGGCTACACCTTC.